The 28 T cell receptor beta chains below were found in one sample sequenced in a study of blood T cell repertoires in COVID-19. Sequencing used immunoSEQ multiplex PCR; TCRdb keeps in-frame clones, though not all of them. The sample includes 29,000 or so clones, approximately 80% seen only once; the top ten take under 50%. Material for sequencing was peripheral blood. All receptors come from a woman between 65 and 79 years old with acute or convalescent COVID-19.

This clone was counted between two and nine times. The chain is built from TRBV3-1 (or the pseudogene TRBV3-2) and TRBJ2-5; 8 bases map to TRBD2. This CDR3 is built from 17 residues. CDR1 and CDR2 from the germline V gene are LGHDT and YNNKEL (reference sequence). V was pared by 1 base and J by 4 bases, with 11 bases of the junction left unmatched. The CDR3 is CASSQGIVDGRGETQYF. Written as DNA, the CDR3 is TGTGCCAGCAGCCAAGGAATCGTGGACGGGAGGGGAGAGACCCAGTACTTC.

This clone appeared a single time. The genes are TRBV10-3 and TRBJ2-7; D gene uncertain. Germline V CDR1 and CDR2: ENHRY, SYGVKD. The CDR3 has 13 residues. V was clipped by 0 bases and J by 6 bases, with 9 bases between them. The CDR3 DNA is TGTGCCATCAGTGAGTCGAGAGCAGGCGAGCAGTACTTC. Translated: CAISESRAGEQYF.

The V and J genes are TRBV5-6 and TRBJ2-7; tentative D call: TRBD1 (5 bases). The CDR3 spans 14 residues. Germline lookup yields CDR1 SGHDT and CDR2 YYEEEE. V was pared by 4 bases and J by 3 bases, with 14 bases between. For the CDR3, the DNA is TGTGCCAGCAGCCGAGGAACAGGCTTCTACGAGCAGTACTTC. Amino acids: CASSRGTGFYEQYF.

The gene calls are TRBV28 and TRBJ1-2; 7 bases agree with TRBD1. The CDR3 consists of 16 residues. V lost 5 bases to trimming and J lost 3 bases; unmatched junction nucleotides: 12. The V gene's germline CDR1 is MDHEN and CDR2 SYDVKM. CDR3 sequence reads: CASSTPGQRKYYGYTF. CDR3 nucleotide sequence: TGTGCCAGCAGTACCCCGGGACAGCGAAAGTACTATGGCTACACCTTC.

The chain recombines TRBV18 with TRBJ1-3, with D perhaps matching TRBD1 (5 bases). Germline V gene data show CDR1 as KGHSH and CDR2 as LQKENI. This CDR3 is built from 15 residues. The V end lost 3 bases, the J end lost 0 bases, and 9 bases lay between the germline ends. The CDR3 nucleotides are TGTGCCAGCTCACCGGGACTGACCTCTGGAAACACCATATATTTT. Its protein is CASSPGLTSGNTIYF. The variable domain in full, completed from reference TRBV18 and TRBJ1-3, reads NAGVMQNPRHLVRRRGQEARLRCSPMKGHSHVYWYRQLPEEGLKFMVYLQKENIIDESGMPKERFSAEFPKEGPSILRIQQVVRGDSAAYFCASSPGLTSGNTIYFGEGSWLTVV.

The rearrangement links TRBV21-1 to TRBJ2-7; the table's D call TRBD2 went unverified against the DNA. TRBV21-1 is deemed a pseudogene. The CDR3 loop spans 19 amino acids. Here the CDR3 DNA reads TGTGCCAGCAGCAAAGATGGACTAGCGGGAGAAGGATGGCGCTACGAGCAGTACTTC. Its protein is CASSKDGLAGEGWRYEQYF.

The chain links TRBV21-1 to TRBJ1-1; the D call in the table, TRBD1, was not verified against the DNA. TRBV21-1 constitutes a pseudogene. This CDR3 comprises 15 residues. The CDR3 reads CASSKKGGSRREAFF. The DNA of the CDR3 is TGTGCCAGCAGCAAGAAAGGGGGCTCCCGGAGGGAAGCTTTCTTT.

The chain couples TRBV28 to TRBJ2-4; D perhaps matches TRBD1 (5 bases). CDR1 and CDR2 from the germline V gene are MDHEN and SYDVKM. This CDR3 contains 15 residues. Trimming removed 4 bases from V and 5 bases from J, with 15 bases in between. The CDR3 bases are TGTGCCAGCAGTTGGGGTCCAGGGCCACAAAACATTCAGTACTTC. This translates into CASSWGPGPQNIQYF.

The genes are TRBV6-2 or TRBV6-3 and TRBJ1-4; TRBD1 aligns across 10 bases. Germline CDR1 is MNHEY and CDR2 is SVGEGT. The CDR3 runs 14 residues. V trimming: 3 bases; J trimming: 11 bases; junction bases outside the gene matches: 6. Written as DNA, the CDR3 is TGTGCCAGCAGTTATGGGACAGGGGAAGAGAAACTGTTTTTT. The encoded protein is CASSYGTGEEKLFF.

This clone occurred a few times. The chain recombines TRBV9 with TRBJ1-1; 7 bases are shared with TRBD1. Germline assignment: CDR1 SGDLS and CDR2 YYNGEE. V lost 3 bases to trimming and J lost 5 bases; unmatched junction nucleotides: 10. CDR3 length: 15 residues. The CDR3, as DNA: TGTGCCAGCAGCGGATCTTACAGGGGAGGAACTGAAGCTTTCTTT. Translation gives CASSGSYRGGTEAFF.

V and J are TRBV29-1 and TRBJ2-3; D is possibly TRBD1 (6 bases). Trimming took 8 bases from V and 4 from J, leaving 13 bases between them. Germline V CDR1 and CDR2: SQVTM, ANQGSEA. This CDR3 has 12 amino acids. The CDR3 loop reads CSIWDTADTQYF. In DNA, the CDR3 is TGCAGCATATGGGACACGGCAGATACGCAGTATTTT.

The chain employs TRBV5-6 and TRBJ1-2, with no clear D. V lost 4 bases to trimming and J lost 2 bases, with 12 bases between them. CDR1 is SGHDT and CDR2 is YYEEEE in the germline V gene. The CDR3 covers 14 residues. This CDR3 is CASSPLTENYGYTF. In nucleotides, the CDR3 is TGTGCCAGCAGCCCTCTCACTGAGAACTATGGCTACACCTTC.

V is TRBV27 and J is TRBJ1-5; tentatively, D is TRBD1 (6 bases). The CDR3 spans 17 residues. CDR1 is MNHEY, CDR2 SMNVEV, per germline (reference sequence). Trimming cost V 6 bases and J 3 bases, with 21 bases left between them. The CDR3 loop reads CASSPRRGGSFNQPQHF. DNA for the CDR3: TGTGCCAGCAGCCCTCGGAGGGGGGGATCATTCAATCAGCCCCAGCATTTT.

The V gene is TRBV28, the J gene TRBJ1-5; D possibly corresponds to TRBD1 (5 bases). V lost 2 bases and J 7 bases, leaving 12 bases between the germline ends. This CDR3 region has 14 residues. Germline V gives CDR1 MDHEN, CDR2 SYDVKM. As DNA, the CDR3 is TGTGCCAGCAGTTTAGGGGGGGGAGGACAGCCCCAGCATTTT. This encodes CASSLGGGGQPQHF.

The chain uses TRBV6-5 and TRBJ2-7; D may be TRBD1 (5 bases). This CDR3 comprises 13 residues. CDR1 is MNHEY, CDR2 SVGAGI, per germline. The V end lost 6 bases, the J end lost 0 bases, and 9 bases lay between the germline ends. The CDR3 DNA is TGTGCCAGCAGCCGACAGAGCTCCTACGAGCAGTACTTC. Translation gives CASSRQSSYEQYF.

This clone appeared a few times. The J gene is TRBJ2-3, the V gene TRBV11-2; possibly TRBD2 for D (6 bases). The CDR3 is made up of 17 amino acids. CDR1 and CDR2 from the germline V gene are SGHAT and FQNNGV. V shed 1 base and J shed 1 base, with 15 bases lying between them. CDR3 in amino acids: CASSLVSGAGRTDTQYF. Here the CDR3 DNA reads TGTGCCAGCAGCTTAGTCTCTGGGGCGGGACGCACAGATACGCAGTATTTT.

CDR3 protein: CASSEGQLYNSPLHF. The CDR3 coding sequence is TGTGCCAGCTCAGAGGGACAGCTCTATAATTCACCCCTCCACTTT. The rearrangement joins TRBV18 to TRBJ1-6; 7 positions agree with TRBD1. The junction had 4 bases not matched to a gene; V was cut back by 5 bases and J by 3 bases. The CDR3 totals 15 residues. Germline CDR1 and CDR2: KGHSH and LQKENI.

The chain carries TRBV6-2 or TRBV6-3 and TRBJ2-5; TRBD2 is a possible D gene (6 bases). The V end lost 6 bases, the J end lost 0 bases, and 8 bases lay between the germline ends. Germline CDR1 MNHEY, CDR2 SVGEGT. The CDR3 loop spans 13 amino acids. CDR3 DNA sequence: TGTGCCAGCAGCCGACTAGACCAAGAGACCCAGTACTTC. It codes for CASSRLDQETQYF.

The CDR3 region is CASNRPGLAGGPNEQFF. CDR3 bases: TGTGCCAGCAACAGACCGGGACTAGCGGGGGGGCCGAATGAGCAGTTCTTC. The chain combines TRBV9 with TRBJ2-1, with 16 nucleotides matching TRBD2. Per the germline V gene, CDR1 is SGDLS and CDR2 is YYNGEE. Germline trimming cut 6 bases from V and 7 bases from J; bases unmatched to any gene: 10. The CDR3 runs to 17 residues.

V is TRBV5-8 and J is TRBJ2-7, with 7 bases that match TRBD2. V shed 7 bases and J 6 bases; nucleotides not matched to a gene: 4. The germline CDR1 and CDR2 sequences are SGHTS and YDEGEE. The CDR3 covers 11 residues. The CDR3 is CASFSGGEQYF. CDR3 sequence (DNA): TGTGCCAGCTTTTCGGGGGGCGAGCAGTACTTC.

This rearrangement joins TRBV4-3 to TRBJ1-6; D is undetermined. CDR3 length: 15 amino acids. Germline V CDR1 and CDR2: LGHNA, YSLEER. Trimming pared 2 bases from V and 7 bases from J, leaving 12 bases between. Here the CDR3 reads CASSQTSAGNSPLHF. The CDR3 DNA reads TGCGCCAGCAGCCAAACCTCAGCGGGCAATTCACCCCTCCACTTT.

This clone is medium-sized (0.01 to 0.1%) within its sample. The chain carries TRBV7-8 and TRBJ2-3, with 7 bases matching TRBD2. J lost 0 bases, V lost 0 bases, and 3 bases had no gene match. In germline, CDR1 is SGHVS, CDR2 FQNEAQ. This CDR3 spans 16 amino acids. The CDR3 reads CASSLAGTTSTDTQYF. The CDR3 region has the DNA TGTGCCAGCAGCTTAGCCGGGACTACTAGCACAGATACGCAGTATTTT.

The chain links TRBV18 to TRBJ2-5; TRBD2 agrees at 10 bases. The CDR3 sequence is 15 residues long. The germline gives CDR1 KGHSH, CDR2 LQKENI. Losses at the gene ends were 3 bases for V and 4 bases for J; bases not matched to a gene: 5. The DNA of the CDR3 is TGTGCCAGCTCACCGGGTCGACTAGCGGGAGAGACCCAGTACTTC. Translated: CASSPGRLAGETQYF.

This chain links TRBV4-1 with TRBJ2-1; TRBD1 matches at 10 bases. V gave up 4 bases and J gave up 5 bases; unmatched junction bases: 5. CDR3 length: 15 residues. In germline, CDR1 is MGHRA, CDR2 YSYEKL. The CDR3 here is CASSRQGALDNEQFF. CDR3 DNA sequence: TGCGCCAGCAGCCGACAGGGGGCGCTGGACAATGAGCAGTTCTTC.

The chain uses TRBV28 and TRBJ1-2; a weak D match, TRBD1 (6 bases). Looked up from germline, CDR1 is MDHEN and CDR2 is SYDVKM. The V and J ends lost 11 bases and 0 bases respectively, with 13 bases between them. The CDR3 has 13 residues. CDR3 coding DNA: TGTGCCGGACAGTCGGATGCTAACTATGGCTACACCTTC. It codes for CAGQSDANYGYTF.

This sequence joins TRBV5-1 and TRBJ1-2; D gene ambiguous. Germline values: CDR1 SGHRS, CDR2 YFSETQ. This CDR3 spans 13 amino acids. V dropped 0 bases and J dropped 3 bases, with 6 bases sitting between them. As DNA, the CDR3 is TGCGCCAGCAGCTTGGCCGGAGACTATGGCTACACCTTC. It is translated as CASSLAGDYGYTF.

The chain uses TRBV5-6 and TRBJ2-5; perhaps TRBD2 as D (6 bases). V was shortened by 0 bases and J by 2 bases, with 14 bases between the two germline ends. Germline loops: CDR1 SGHDT, CDR2 YYEEEE. CDR3 size: 16 residues. CDR3 DNA sequence: TGTGCCAGCAGCTTGGAGGGACTCCGACCACAAGAGACCCAGTACTTC. Translating it yields CASSLEGLRPQETQYF.

This clone occurred once. This sequence joins TRBV19 and TRBJ2-1, with 11 bases that match TRBD1. Germline V lookup: CDR1 LNHDA, CDR2 SQIVND (reference sequence). This CDR3 comprises 16 residues. Trimming at V came to 5 bases and at J to 7 bases, leaving 10 bases not matched to a gene. The CDR3 nucleotides are TGTGCCAGTAGTGCCCGGACAGGGGGCGGTACGAATGAGCAGTTCTTC. This translates into CASSARTGGGTNEQFF.